This T cell receptor beta chain originates from a study of T cells after yellow fever vaccination. Broader study findings: The secondary response showed a weaker magnitude and a faster peak, day 5 versus 15.

Of note for this clonotype: Its antigen is still unknown.

The 5'RACE template-switching step produced TCR cDNA and added a universal primer site and UMIs. One entry per CDR3 protein, called by TCRdb with MiXCR from the 5' RACE reads. The table shows roughly 340,000 distinct CDR3 sequences, with roughly 8.7% occurring only once. Trimming stripped 7 bases from V and 9 bases from J, with 10 bases between. The germline CDR1 and CDR2 sequences are MGHDK and SYGVNS. The CDR3 is made up of 11 amino acids. Sample: PBMCs, taken on the day of the first yellow fever vaccination. The rearrangement uses TRBV25-1 and TRBJ2-1; D remains ambiguous. The clonotype comes from a man younger than 35 who received the YFV17D yellow fever vaccine. The CDR3 region is CASTLVGEQFF. CDR3 nucleotides: TGTGCCAGCACCCTAGTGGGTGAGCAGTTCTTC.